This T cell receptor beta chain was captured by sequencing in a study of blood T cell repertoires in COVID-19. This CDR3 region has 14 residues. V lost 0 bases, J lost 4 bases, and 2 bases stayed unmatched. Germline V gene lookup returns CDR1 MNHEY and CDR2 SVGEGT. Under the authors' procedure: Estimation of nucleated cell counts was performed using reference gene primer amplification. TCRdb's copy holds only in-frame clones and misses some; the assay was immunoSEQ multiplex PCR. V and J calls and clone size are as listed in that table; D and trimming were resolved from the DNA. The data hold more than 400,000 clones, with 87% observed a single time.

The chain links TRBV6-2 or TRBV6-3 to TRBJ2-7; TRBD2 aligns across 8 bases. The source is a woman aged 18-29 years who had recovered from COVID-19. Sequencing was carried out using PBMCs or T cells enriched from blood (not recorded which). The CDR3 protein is CASSYSRGAYEQYF. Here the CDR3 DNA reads TGTGCCAGCAGTTACTCGCGGGGGGCATACGAGCAGTACTTC.